Below, 9 T cell receptor beta chains from the same sample are listed, as sequenced in a study of blood T cells in healthy people across ages. The use of a sample-barcoded 5' primer and a J-beta primer mix characterized a second PCR of roughly 6 to 11 cycles. TCRdb recomputed calls from the 5' RACE reads with MiXCR, one row per CDR3 protein. The sample carries under 1,100,000 distinct CDR3 sequences, around 27% recorded once. This same sample was also part of a study on T cells of mothers and their children.

The specimen was blood. The source of these receptors is a girl aged 2-9 years in good health.

The rearrangement links TRBV27 to TRBJ2-7; D perhaps matches TRBD2 (6 bases). The length of the CDR3 is 13 residues. V shed 8 bases and J shed 10 bases, with 21 bases lying between them. Germline V CDR1 and CDR2: MNHEY, SMNVEV (reference sequence). CDR3 residues: CASVQFNLEGQYF. In DNA, the CDR3 is TGTGCCAGCGTGCAGTTTAATTTGGAGGGCCAGTACTTC.

J is TRBJ2-2 and V is TRBV27, with D tentatively TRBD2 (6 bases). There are 14 residues in the CDR3. Deletions cut 10 bases from V and 2 bases from J, with 14 bases between. Looked up from germline, CDR1 is MNHEY and CDR2 is SMNVEV (reference sequence). The CDR3 loop is CATQPGLNTGELFF. Written as DNA, the CDR3 is TGTGCCACCCAACCGGGACTCAACACCGGGGAGCTGTTTTTT.

This clonotype has more than one count but fewer than ten. The rearrangement uses TRBV6-5 and TRBJ2-5; D not resolved. CDR1 is MNHEY, CDR2 SVGAGI, per germline. CDR3 size: 13 residues. The ends were cut back, 6 bases at V and 0 bases at J, with 8 bases in the middle. The CDR3 DNA reads as TGTGCCAGCAGCCGAAAGTACCAAGAGACCCAGTACTTC. Translated: CASSRKYQETQYF.

This clonotype showed up just a few times. The chain has TRBV3-1 and TRBJ2-1, with 11 bases aligning to TRBD2. Germline CDR1 reads LGHDT; CDR2 reads YNNKEL (reference sequence). The ends lost 0 bases at V and 3 bases at J; junction bases unmatched: 4. The CDR3 runs 17 residues. The CDR3: CASSQDASGGIYNEQFF. CDR3 nucleotides: TGTGCCAGCAGCCAAGATGCTAGCGGGGGGATCTACAATGAGCAGTTCTTC.

The chain recombines TRBV6-5 with TRBJ2-1, with TRBD2 matching 7 bases. CDR1 is MNHEY and CDR2 is SVGAGI in the germline V gene. With V trimmed by 2 bases and J by 6 bases, 10 bases remained unmatched. The CDR3 loop spans 16 amino acids. In nucleotides, the CDR3 is TGTGCCAGCAGTTACGCGGGGGTTTACCCGACCAATGAGCAGTTCTTC. Amino acids: CASSYAGVYPTNEQFF.

This clonotype was detected only a few times. The chain employs TRBV29-1 and TRBJ1-2; D gene ambiguous. Trimming cost V 6 bases and J 7 bases, with 18 bases left between them. The CDR3 extends over 13 amino acids. Germline CDR1 SQVTM, CDR2 ANQGSEA. The DNA of the CDR3 is TGCAGCGTGGCCAGGATGGATTATGGTGGCTACACCTTC. Protein sequence: CSVARMDYGGYTF.

This chain links TRBV6-5 with TRBJ2-5, with D possibly being TRBD1 (6 bases). The CDR3 consists of 13 residues. Germline V gene data show CDR1 as MNHEY and CDR2 as SVGAGI. V was cut by 8 bases and J by 3 bases, with 13 bases left in between. The CDR3 sequence: CASGPAGEETQYF. In DNA form, the CDR3 reads TGTGCCAGCGGCCCGGCAGGGGAAGAGACCCAGTACTTC.

The rearrangement uses TRBV5-1 and TRBJ2-2; no clear D. V gave up 4 bases and J gave up 3 bases, with 16 bases separating them. This CDR3 has 16 amino acids. Germline V gene data show CDR1 as SGHRS and CDR2 as YFSETQ. CDR3 in DNA: TGCGCCAGCAGCCTCGAGGCCGCTGTGGACACCGGGGAGCTGTTTTTT. It specifies CASSLEAAVDTGELFF. Drawing the rest from reference TRBV5-1 and TRBJ2-2, the complete variable domain is KAGVTQTPRYLIKTRGQQVTLSCSPISGHRSVSWYQQTPGQGLQFLFEYFSETQRNKGNFPGRFSGRQFSNSRSEMNVSTLELGDSALYLCASSLEAAVDTGELFFGEGSRLTVL.

This clonotype has just a few counts. J is TRBJ2-5 and V is TRBV11-2; 7 bases agree with TRBD1. Losses at the gene ends were 2 bases for V and 1 base for J; bases not matched to a gene: 7. Germline V gene lookup returns CDR1 SGHAT and CDR2 FQNNGV. This CDR3 has 16 residues. The CDR3, as DNA: TGTGCCAGCAGCTTAAATCAGGGGGACCTCCAAGAGACCCAGTACTTC. Protein product: CASSLNQGDLQETQYF.